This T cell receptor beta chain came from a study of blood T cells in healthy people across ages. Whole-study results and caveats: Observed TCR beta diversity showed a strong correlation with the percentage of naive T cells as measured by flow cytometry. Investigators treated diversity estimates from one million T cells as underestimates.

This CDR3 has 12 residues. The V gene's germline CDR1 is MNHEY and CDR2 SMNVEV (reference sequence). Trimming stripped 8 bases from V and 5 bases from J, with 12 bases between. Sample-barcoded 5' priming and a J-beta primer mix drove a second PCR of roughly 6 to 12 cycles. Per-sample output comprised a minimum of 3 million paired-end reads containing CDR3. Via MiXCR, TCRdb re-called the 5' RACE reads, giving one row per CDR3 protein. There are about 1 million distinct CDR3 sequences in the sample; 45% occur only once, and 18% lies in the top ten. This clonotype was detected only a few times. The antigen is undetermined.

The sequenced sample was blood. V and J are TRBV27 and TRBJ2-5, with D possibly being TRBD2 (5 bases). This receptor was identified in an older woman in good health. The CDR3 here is CASGTGWETQYF. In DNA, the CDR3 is TGTGCCAGCGGAACGGGGTGGGAGACCCAGTACTTC.